Below, 21 T cell receptor beta chains from the same sample are listed, as sequenced in a study of blood T cell repertoires in COVID-19 (dated by TCRdb to the early 2020s). Libraries were made using the immunoSEQ multiplex PCR assay. Drawn from immuneACCESS, this table holds only the in-frame rearrangements with V and J called that TCRdb kept. Clones are partly lost; checked studies trace under half to an unresolved V gene and leave the rest unexplained. The sample table records 45,000 to 50,000 clones; about 86% of these occur just once. The ten largest account for 8.5% to 10% of the sample. Sample: peripheral blood. These receptor sequences come from a human donor in a cohort sampled during active COVID-19.

The chain employs TRBV4-3 and TRBJ1-5; D uncertain. The CDR3 runs 15 residues. The germline V and J ends were trimmed by 5 bases and 3 bases, with 14 bases remaining between them. Germline assignment: CDR1 LGHNA and CDR2 YSLEER. The CDR3 spells CASSLGRDANQPQHF. CDR3 nucleotides: TGCGCCAGCAGCTTAGGACGGGATGCCAATCAGCCCCAGCATTTT.

V gene TRBV18 combines with J gene TRBJ2-7; 7 nucleotides align to TRBD1. J gave up 1 base and V 6 bases, and 9 bases lay outside the gene matches. Per the germline V gene, CDR1 is KGHSH and CDR2 is LQKENI. The CDR3 runs 15 residues. The CDR3 reads CASSPEGTASYEQYF. The CDR3 DNA is TGTGCCAGCTCGCCAGAGGGGACAGCTTCCTACGAGCAGTACTTC.

The V call is TRBV7-6, the J call TRBJ1-3; D perhaps matches TRBD1 (6 bases). V lost 4 bases, J lost 1 base, and 11 bases lay in between. The length of the CDR3 is 15 residues. Per the germline V gene, CDR1 is SGHVS and CDR2 is FNYEAQ. CDR3 loop: CASSSGVGSGNTIYF. The CDR3, as DNA: TGTGCCAGCAGCTCAGGGGTAGGGTCTGGAAACACCATATATTTT.

This chain connects TRBV5-1 to TRBJ2-7, with D maybe TRBD1 (6 bases). The CDR3 runs 14 residues. V dropped 0 bases and J dropped 5 bases, with 12 bases sitting between them. Germline lookup yields CDR1 SGHRS and CDR2 YFSETQ. CDR3 nucleotide sequence: TGCGCCAGCAGCTTGGTCCAGGGGCACAACGAGCAGTACTTC. Translated: CASSLVQGHNEQYF.

This clone occurred once. The CDR3 sequence: CASSPLGGSTDTQYF. CDR3 nucleotides: TGTGCCAGCTCACCACTAGGGGGAAGCACAGATACGCAGTATTTT. V usage is TRBV18 and J usage is TRBJ2-3, with D perhaps matching TRBD1 (6 bases). The CDR3 covers 15 residues. The germline V gene encodes CDR1 KGHSH and CDR2 LQKENI. Trimming stripped 1 base from V and 0 bases from J, with 8 bases between.

The chain is built from TRBV19 and TRBJ1-5; 8 bases agree with TRBD1. Trimming at V came to 3 bases and at J to 4 bases, leaving 2 bases not matched to a gene. The CDR3 extends over 14 amino acids. Germline-derived CDR1 and CDR2 are LNHDA and SQIVND (reference sequence). The CDR3 coding sequence is TGTGCCAGTAGTATGACAGGGGAAAATCAGCCCCAGCATTTT. It encodes CASSMTGENQPQHF.

The table lists this clone with a few counts. The gene calls are TRBV19 and TRBJ1-6; 7 nucleotides line up with TRBD1. Looked up from germline, CDR1 is LNHDA and CDR2 is SQIVND (reference sequence). This CDR3 contains 13 residues. J lost 10 bases, V lost 6 bases, and 6 bases had no gene match. The CDR3 region is CASSGQDGSPLHF. CDR3 coding DNA: TGTGCCAGTAGCGGACAGGACGGCTCACCCCTCCACTTT.

This chain links TRBV5-1 with TRBJ1-1; TRBD1 matches at 9 bases. The CDR3 contains 14 residues. Germline lookup yields CDR1 SGHRS and CDR2 YFSETQ. V lost 6 bases, J lost 7 bases, and 10 bases stayed unmatched. CDR3 coding DNA: TGCGCCAGCACGCCAGGGACAGGGACCCTTGAAGCTTTCTTT. It specifies CASTPGTGTLEAFF.

The chain carries TRBV27 and TRBJ1-2; D not certain. The CDR3 length is 13 residues. Trimming pared 5 bases from V and 0 bases from J, leaving 7 bases between. Germline V gene data show CDR1 as MNHEY and CDR2 as SMNVEV (reference sequence). The CDR3 coding sequence is TGTGCCAGCAGTAAATTCTCTAACTATGGCTACACCTTC. It yields the protein CASSKFSNYGYTF.

This clone was recorded once. The rearrangement joins TRBV5-1 to TRBJ2-1; weak D call: TRBD2 (6 bases). CDR3 length: 14 amino acids. Germline values: CDR1 SGHRS, CDR2 YFSETQ. Trimming left V 0 bases short and J 8 bases short, with 12 bases between. In nucleotides, the CDR3 is TGCGCCAGCAGCTTGGTTCCAGCGGGCTATGAGCAGTTCTTC. The encoded protein is CASSLVPAGYEQFF.

This clone showed up just a few times. The J gene is TRBJ2-1, the V gene TRBV9; D is perhaps TRBD2 (5 bases). This CDR3 spans 13 amino acids. Trimming removed 1 base at V and 6 bases at J, with 8 bases between. Per germline, CDR1 SGDLS and CDR2 YYNGEE. CDR3 loop: CASSVSGFNEQFF. CDR3 coding DNA: TGTGCCAGCAGCGTATCGGGGTTCAATGAGCAGTTCTTC.

This chain connects TRBV27 to TRBJ1-6; D is unresolved. V dropped 2 bases and J dropped 4 bases, with 15 bases sitting between them. This CDR3 has 17 amino acids. Germline V gene lookup returns CDR1 MNHEY and CDR2 SMNVEV (reference sequence). The CDR3 here is CASSLQALTSYNSPLHF. CDR3 bases: TGTGCCAGCAGTTTACAAGCCCTGACATCTTATAATTCACCCCTCCACTTT.

The J gene is TRBJ2-7, the V gene TRBV7-6; possible D gene TRBD1, 6 bases. CDR1 and CDR2 from the germline V gene are SGHVS and FNYEAQ. V lost 0 bases to trimming and J lost 0 bases, with 12 bases between them. The CDR3 consists of 16 residues. The CDR3 DNA follows: TGTGCCAGCAGCTTAGCGGACAGCTCCCTCTCCTACGAGCAGTACTTC. The encoded protein is CASSLADSSLSYEQYF.

This chain connects TRBV9 to TRBJ1-4; D not certain. The CDR3 sequence is 13 residues long. Germline lookup yields CDR1 SGDLS and CDR2 YYNGEE. V gave up 6 bases and J gave up 11 bases, with 17 bases separating them. The CDR3 DNA sequence: TGTGCCAGCAACCGAGGAACGGCCGATAAACTGTTTTTT. Its translation: CASNRGTADKLFF.

The chain has TRBV7-9 and TRBJ1-1, with a possible D match to TRBD1 (5 bases). The V end was cut by 1 base, the J end by 5 bases, with 8 bases between. This CDR3 has 13 residues. Germline V gene data show CDR1 as SEHNR and CDR2 as FQNEAQ (reference sequence). The CDR3 DNA sequence: TGTGCCAGCAGCTTAGGGCAGGGTACTGAAGCTTTCTTT. This translates into CASSLGQGTEAFF. Based on the CDR3 plus reference TRBV7-9 and TRBJ1-1, the full variable domain is DTGVSQNPRHKITKRGQNVTFRCDPISEHNRLYWYRQTLGQGPEFLTYFQNEAQLEKSRLLSDRFSAERPKGSFSTLEIQRTEQGDSAMYLCASSLGQGTEAFFGQGTRLTVV.

This clone was found once. V and J are TRBV5-1 and TRBJ2-7; TRBD1 matches at 7 bases. The trim removed 4 bases at V and 2 bases at J, leaving 3 bases unmatched. Germline CDR1 reads SGHRS; CDR2 reads YFSETQ. This CDR3 has 13 amino acids. CDR3 nucleotide sequence: TGCGCCAGCAGCCGGGACAGCCCCTACGAGCAGTACTTC. Its protein product is CASSRDSPYEQYF.

The V call is TRBV3-1 (or the pseudogene TRBV3-2), the J call TRBJ2-5, with 8 bases lining up with TRBD2. With V trimmed by 6 bases and J by 5 bases, 5 bases remained unmatched. CDR3 length: 13 amino acids. Germline CDR1 and CDR2: LGHDT and YNNKEL (reference sequence). This CDR3 reads CASSTGGRETQYF. CDR3 in DNA: TGTGCCAGCAGTACGGGAGGGAGGGAGACCCAGTACTTC.

The gene calls are TRBV4-1 and TRBJ2-7; TRBD1 matches 10 bases. The CDR3 extends over 16 amino acids. Losses at the gene ends were 1 base for V and 5 bases for J; bases not matched to a gene: 8. Germline V gene data show CDR1 as MGHRA and CDR2 as YSYEKL. Here the CDR3 reads CASSQAGTGELDEQYF. The DNA of the CDR3 is TGCGCCAGCAGCCAAGCCGGGACAGGGGAGTTGGACGAGCAGTACTTC.

This clone was seen a single time. The rearrangement joins TRBV10-3 to TRBJ1-1; 9 nucleotides line up with TRBD1. The CDR3 is 14 residues long. CDR1 is ENHRY, CDR2 SYGVKD, per germline. Unmatched junction bases numbered 5, after V lost 4 bases and J lost 5 bases. The CDR3 is CAISADRGRTEAFF. CDR3 DNA sequence: TGTGCCATCAGTGCAGACAGGGGGAGGACTGAAGCTTTCTTT.

The rearrangement uses TRBV3-1 (or the pseudogene TRBV3-2) and TRBJ2-3, with D possibly matching TRBD2 (7 bases). CDR1 is LGHDT and CDR2 is YNNKEL in the germline V gene (reference sequence). V lost 0 bases and J lost 0, with 13 bases in between. The CDR3 is made up of 17 amino acids. The CDR3 spells CASSQDLRGASTDTQYF. The CDR3 nucleotides are TGTGCCAGCAGCCAAGATCTTCGGGGGGCTAGCACAGATACGCAGTATTTT.

As to this clone: At one end the junction does not follow the germline gene, possibly because of a read error. The chain recombines TRBV6-1 with TRBJ2-3; weak D call: TRBD2 (6 bases). The CDR3 spans 15 residues. The germline gives CDR1 MNHNS, CDR2 SASEGT. As DNA, the CDR3 is TGTGCCAGCAGCGAAGGGGCTAGCGTGGGGTATACGCAGTATTTT. This sequence encodes CASSEGASVGYTQYF.